The 18 T cell receptor beta chains reported below all come from one sample, sequenced in a study of human T cells and chemical hapten exposure (dated by TCRdb to the early 2020s). Taken with the paper, the label for time point translates to: patch test 1, 2 weeks after DPC sensitization. Read against the paper, the sample's treatment or condition label means: therapeutic diphenylcyclopropenone sensitization with weekly scalp DPC. Library method: RACE. These reads were obtained on a NextSeq 500. TCRdb reran the public reads through fastp at Q25 and MiXCR, keeping productive beta chains. Each CDR3 protein appears once, grouped with its most common genes and DNA. The sample contains tens of thousands of distinct CDR3 sequences, 7.5% to 10% of them found a single time. The biggest ten clones account for 13% of the sample. The sample was whole blood, taken in connection with sensitization to the hapten diphenylcyclopropenone (DPC). Receptors originate from a woman aged 40 to 55 with alopecia areata. Some clones in this sample may be carry-over from other donors' samples.

The chain links TRBV5-5 to TRBJ1-6; D is perhaps TRBD1 (6 bases). In germline, CDR1 is SGHKS, CDR2 YYEKEE (reference sequence). Trimming shortened V by 4 bases and J by 4 bases, and 18 bases separated the two germline ends. The CDR3 contains 17 residues. The CDR3 DNA reads as TGTGCCAGCAGCCCGGAGGCCGGGACAAATTATAATTCACCCCTCCACTTT. Protein: CASSPEAGTNYNSPLHF.

This clonotype was found many times. DNA of the CDR3: TGCGCCAGCAGCTTGGGTAGGTCCCGGCCAGATACGCAGTATTTT. Translated, it gives CASSLGRSRPDTQYF. The V gene is TRBV5-1, the J gene TRBJ2-3, with no clear D. This CDR3 is 15 amino acids long. Germline values: CDR1 SGHRS, CDR2 YFSETQ. V was trimmed by 0 bases and J by 4 bases, leaving 12 bases between them.

This clonotype was seen at least ten times. V usage is TRBV29-1 and J usage is TRBJ1-1; TRBD1 matches 7 bases. The germline V gene encodes CDR1 SQVTM and CDR2 ANQGSEA. This CDR3 comprises 13 residues. V lost 4 bases and J lost 1; bases outside the gene matches: 3. The chain's CDR3 is CSVVQGGNTEAFF. The CDR3 DNA reads as TGCAGCGTTGTCCAGGGGGGGAACACTGAAGCTTTCTTT.

This clonotype was picked up many times. CDR3 DNA: TGTGCCACCAGCAGAGAATGGCCTAGCGGGGGGTTAGGTGAGCAGTTCTTC. This sequence encodes CATSREWPSGGLGEQFF. This sequence joins TRBV15 and TRBJ2-1, with 11 positions matching TRBD2. Looked up from germline, CDR1 is LNHNV and CDR2 is YYDKDF (reference sequence). With 0 bases clipped from V and 9 bases from J, the junction kept 10 bases outside the gene matches. The CDR3 totals 17 residues.

This clonotype was observed a few times. The V call is TRBV28, the J call TRBJ1-1; D not resolved. Germline CDR1 MDHEN, CDR2 SYDVKM. This CDR3 contains 13 residues. V was cut by 5 bases and J by 0 bases, with 7 bases left in between. The CDR3 loop reads CASSRAMNTEAFF. For the CDR3, the DNA is TGTGCCAGCAGTCGAGCGATGAACACTGAAGCTTTCTTT.

This clonotype has just a few counts. The V call is TRBV6-5, the J call TRBJ1-2; no reliable D call. Germline V lookup: CDR1 MNHEY, CDR2 SVGAGI. The CDR3 length is 14 residues. V gave up 0 bases and J gave up 2 bases, with 7 bases separating them. This CDR3 is CASSYSASNYGYTF. The CDR3 DNA is TGTGCCAGCAGTTACTCGGCCAGCAACTATGGCTACACCTTC.

This chain joins TRBV25-1 and TRBJ2-3, with 10 bases that match TRBD2. V dropped 5 bases and J dropped 5; count of bases not matched to a gene: 13. Looked up from germline, CDR1 is MGHDK and CDR2 is SYGVNS. The CDR3 runs 17 residues. The CDR3 loop reads CASSHPKGLASGDTQYF. CDR3 nucleotide sequence: TGTGCCAGCAGTCACCCCAAGGGACTAGCGTCGGGAGATACGCAGTATTTT. Full variable domain (outside the CDR3, taken from reference TRBV25-1 and TRBJ2-3): EADIYQTPRYLVIGTGKKITLECSQTMGHDKMYWYQQDPGMELHLIHYSYGVNSTEKGDLSSESTVSRIRTEHFPLTLESARPSHTSQYLCASSHPKGLASGDTQYFGPGTRLTVL.

This clonotype was seen only a few times. The CDR3 sequence: CASSLTAGTDTQYF. The DNA of the CDR3 is TGTGCCAGCAGTTTAACGGCGGGGACAGATACGCAGTATTTT. The V and J genes are TRBV12-3 or TRBV12-4 and TRBJ2-3; perhaps TRBD2 as D (6 bases). The CDR3 is 14 amino acids. The V gene lost 2 bases and the J gene lost 3 bases, with 9 bases spanning the gap.

This clonotype turned up a few times. The CDR3 loop is CASSQYANTGELFF. In DNA, the CDR3 is TGTGCCAGCAGCCAATACGCGAACACCGGGGAGCTGTTTTTT. This chain connects TRBV14 to TRBJ2-2; no reliable D call. This CDR3 has 14 amino acids. CDR1 is SGHDN, CDR2 FVKESK, per germline. Between the trimmed V and J ends, which lost 2 bases and 0 bases, there was a span of 4 bases.

The table lists this clonotype with a few counts. CDR3 residues: CASSETYEQYF. The CDR3, as DNA: TGTGCCAGCAGTGAAACCTACGAGCAGTACTTC. The genes are TRBV2 and TRBJ2-7; D is uncertain. This CDR3 region has 11 residues. The V and J ends lost 2 bases and 2 bases respectively, with 1 base between them. Germline CDR1 and CDR2: SNHLY and FYNNEI.

This clonotype was seen a handful of times. This rearrangement joins TRBV14 to TRBJ1-3; D remains ambiguous. V gave up 5 bases and J gave up 2 bases, with 10 bases separating them. Germline V gene lookup returns CDR1 SGHDN and CDR2 FVKESK. The CDR3 length is 14 residues. The CDR3 loop reads CASSARTAGNTIYF. The CDR3, as DNA: TGTGCCAGCAGCGCACGGACGGCTGGAAACACCATATATTTT.

Only a few counts were recorded for this clonotype. This could be a read error, since a much larger clone is one nucleotide away. The V and J genes are TRBV6-6 and TRBJ2-1; the match to TRBD1 covers 7 bases. Germline lookup yields CDR1 MNHNY and CDR2 SVGAGI (reference sequence). CDR3 length: 15 residues. V lost 6 bases to trimming and J lost 6 bases; unmatched junction nucleotides: 11. DNA of the CDR3: TGTGCCAGCAGATTACAGGGGAACGAGCTCAATGAGCAGTTCTTC. Protein sequence: CASRLQGNELNEQFF.

With respect to this clonotype: This may be a read error: a much more frequent sequence differs by one nucleotide. V usage is TRBV25-1 and J usage is TRBJ1-1; no clear D. The V end lost 4 bases, the J end lost 7 bases, and 10 bases lay between the germline ends. Germline V gene sequence: CDR1 MGHDK, CDR2 SYGVNS. The CDR3 runs 12 residues. CDR3 sequence reads: CASSAGLGEAFF. The CDR3 DNA follows: TGTGCCAGCAGTGCTGGGTTGGGTGAAGCTTTCTTT.

This clonotype was seen repeatedly, ten times or more. This chain uses TRBV7-9 with TRBJ1-5; possibly TRBD1 for D (5 bases). The CDR3 is 16 residues long. The germline V gene has CDR1 SEHNR and CDR2 FQNEAQ (reference sequence). Trimming pared 3 bases from V and 2 bases from J, leaving 14 bases between. CDR3 sequence (DNA): TGTGCCAGCAGCTTCGGACCGGGGCTAGGCAATCAGCCCCAGCATTTT. Translation gives CASSFGPGLGNQPQHF.

This clonotype was counted a single time. This sequence joins TRBV20-1 and TRBJ1-1; unclear D gene. Germline V gene sequence: CDR1 DFQATT, CDR2 SNEGSKA (reference sequence). V was clipped by 4 bases and J by 6 bases, with 15 bases between them. This CDR3 contains 13 residues. CDR3 region: CSAIEKRRAEAFF. In DNA form, the CDR3 reads TGCAGTGCTATAGAGAAAAGGAGGGCTGAAGCTTTCTTT.

This clonotype has ten or more counts. The V and J genes are TRBV20-1 and TRBJ2-1; the match to TRBD2 covers 15 bases. V shed 2 bases and J 7 bases; nucleotides not matched to a gene: 6. From germline, CDR1 is DFQATT and CDR2 SNEGSKA (reference sequence). This CDR3 spans 16 amino acids. In DNA, the CDR3 is TGCAGTGCTAGACGGACTAGCGGGGGGGCCGGTAATGAGCAGTTCTTC. Protein: CSARRTSGGAGNEQFF.

There are a few counts of this clonotype. The chain has TRBV19 and TRBJ2-3; no definite D call. This CDR3 spans 12 amino acids. Germline values: CDR1 LNHDA, CDR2 SQIVND (reference sequence). V was trimmed by 5 bases and J by 4 bases, leaving 7 bases between them. The CDR3 bases are TGTGCCAGTAGTTCCAGCGCAGATACGCAGTATTTT. It yields the protein CASSSSADTQYF. Together with reference TRBV19 and TRBJ2-3, the CDR3 gives the full variable domain: DGGITQSPKYLFRKEGQNVTLSCEQNLNHDAMYWYRQDPGQGLRLIYYSQIVNDFQKGDIAEGYSVSREKKESFPLTVTSAQKNPTAFYLCASSSSADTQYFGPGTRLTVL.

This CDR3 reads CASSLNRENTEAFF. The DNA of the CDR3 is TGTGCCAGCAGTTTGAACAGGGAGAACACTGAAGCTTTCTTT. The chain recombines TRBV28 with TRBJ1-1, with D possibly being TRBD1 (6 bases). The CDR3 is 14 amino acids. CDR1 is MDHEN and CDR2 is SYDVKM in the germline V gene. Trimming stripped 3 bases from V and 1 base from J, with 9 bases between.